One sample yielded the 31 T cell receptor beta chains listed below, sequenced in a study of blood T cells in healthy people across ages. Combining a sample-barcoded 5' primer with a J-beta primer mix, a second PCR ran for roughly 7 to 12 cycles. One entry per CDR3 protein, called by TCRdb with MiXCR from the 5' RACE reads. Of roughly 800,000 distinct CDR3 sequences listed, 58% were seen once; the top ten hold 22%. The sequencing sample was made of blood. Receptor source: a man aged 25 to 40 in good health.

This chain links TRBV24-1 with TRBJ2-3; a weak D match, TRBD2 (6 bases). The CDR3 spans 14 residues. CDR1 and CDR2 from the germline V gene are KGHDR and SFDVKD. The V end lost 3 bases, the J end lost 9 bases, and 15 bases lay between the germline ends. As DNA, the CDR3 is TGTGCCACCAGTGATCCGGGCGGGGACGGGACGCAGTATTTT. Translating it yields CATSDPGGDGTQYF.

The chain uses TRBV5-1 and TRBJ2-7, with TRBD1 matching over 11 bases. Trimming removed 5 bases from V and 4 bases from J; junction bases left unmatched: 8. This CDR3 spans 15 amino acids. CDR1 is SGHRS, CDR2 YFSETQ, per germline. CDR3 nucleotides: TGCGCCAGCAGTTTTGGACAGGGGGCGGAATACGAGCAGTACTTC. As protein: CASSFGQGAEYEQYF.

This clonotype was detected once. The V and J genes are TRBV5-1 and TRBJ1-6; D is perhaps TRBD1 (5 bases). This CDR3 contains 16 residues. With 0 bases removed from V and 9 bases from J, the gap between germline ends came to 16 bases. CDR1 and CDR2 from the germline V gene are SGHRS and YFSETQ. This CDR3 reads CASSLDRGAGASPLHF. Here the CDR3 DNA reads TGCGCCAGCAGCTTGGATCGCGGGGCAGGCGCTTCACCCCTCCACTTT.

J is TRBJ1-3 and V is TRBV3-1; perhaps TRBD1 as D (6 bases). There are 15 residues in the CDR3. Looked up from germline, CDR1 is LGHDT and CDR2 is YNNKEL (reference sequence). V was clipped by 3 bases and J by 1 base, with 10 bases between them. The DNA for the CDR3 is TGTGCCAGCAGCCACAGGGGATCTTCTGGAAACACCATATATTTT. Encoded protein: CASSHRGSSGNTIYF.

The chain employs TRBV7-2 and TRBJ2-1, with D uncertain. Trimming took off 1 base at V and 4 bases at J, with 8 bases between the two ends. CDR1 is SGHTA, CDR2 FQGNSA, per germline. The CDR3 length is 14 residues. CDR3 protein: CASSLVLAYNEQFF. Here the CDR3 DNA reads TGTGCCAGCAGCTTAGTACTTGCGTACAATGAGCAGTTCTTC.

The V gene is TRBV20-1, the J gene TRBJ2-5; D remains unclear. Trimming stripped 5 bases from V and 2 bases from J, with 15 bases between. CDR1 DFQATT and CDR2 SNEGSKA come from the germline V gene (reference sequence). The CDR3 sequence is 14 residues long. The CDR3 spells CSAEVSRSQETQYF. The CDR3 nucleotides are TGCAGTGCTGAAGTCTCGCGATCACAAGAGACCCAGTACTTC.

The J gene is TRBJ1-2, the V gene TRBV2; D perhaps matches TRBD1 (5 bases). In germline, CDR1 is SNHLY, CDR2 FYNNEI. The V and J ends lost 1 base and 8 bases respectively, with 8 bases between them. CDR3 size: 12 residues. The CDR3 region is CASSEEGRGYTF. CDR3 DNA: TGTGCCAGCAGTGAAGAGGGGCGAGGCTACACCTTC.

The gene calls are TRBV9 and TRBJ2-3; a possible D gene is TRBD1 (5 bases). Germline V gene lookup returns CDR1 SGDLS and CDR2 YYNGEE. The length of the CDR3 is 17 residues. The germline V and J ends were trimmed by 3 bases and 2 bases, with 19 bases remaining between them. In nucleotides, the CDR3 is TGTGCCAGCAGCGCCCAACTCAGACCGACAGTCACAGATACGCAGTATTTT. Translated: CASSAQLRPTVTDTQYF. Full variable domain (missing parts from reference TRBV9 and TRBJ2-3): DSGVTQTPKHLITATGQRVTLRCSPRSGDLSVYWYQQSLDQGLQFLIQYYNGEERAKGNILERFSAQQFPDLHSELNLSSLELGDSALYFCASSAQLRPTVTDTQYFGPGTRLTVL.

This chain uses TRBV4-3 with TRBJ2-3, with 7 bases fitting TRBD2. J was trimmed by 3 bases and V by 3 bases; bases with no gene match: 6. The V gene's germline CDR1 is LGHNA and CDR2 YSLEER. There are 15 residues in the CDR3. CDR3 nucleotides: TGCGCCAGCAGCCATGGGCGGGAGCTGACAGATACGCAGTATTTT. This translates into CASSHGRELTDTQYF.

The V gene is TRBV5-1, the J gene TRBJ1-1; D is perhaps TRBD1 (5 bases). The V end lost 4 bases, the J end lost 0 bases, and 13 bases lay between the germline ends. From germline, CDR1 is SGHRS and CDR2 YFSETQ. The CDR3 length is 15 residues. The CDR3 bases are TGCGCCAGCAGCGTGTCACCGGGACTGAACACTGAAGCTTTCTTT. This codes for CASSVSPGLNTEAFF.

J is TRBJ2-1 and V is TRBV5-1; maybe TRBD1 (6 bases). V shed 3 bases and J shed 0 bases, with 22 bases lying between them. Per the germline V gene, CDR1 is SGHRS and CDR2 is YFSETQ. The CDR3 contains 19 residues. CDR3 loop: CASSSRPLLQTGSYNEQFF. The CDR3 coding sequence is TGCGCCAGCAGCTCACGTCCCCTCCTTCAGACAGGCTCCTACAATGAGCAGTTCTTC.

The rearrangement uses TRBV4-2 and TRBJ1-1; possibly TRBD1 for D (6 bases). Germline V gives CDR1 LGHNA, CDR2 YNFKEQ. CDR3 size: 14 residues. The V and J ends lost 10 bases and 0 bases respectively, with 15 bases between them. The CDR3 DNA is TGTGCCACTGGACAGAACACTATGAACACTGAAGCTTTCTTT. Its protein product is CATGQNTMNTEAFF.

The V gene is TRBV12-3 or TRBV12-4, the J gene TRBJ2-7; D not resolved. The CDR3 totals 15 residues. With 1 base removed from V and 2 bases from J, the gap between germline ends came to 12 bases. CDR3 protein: CASSLVGGRAYEQYF. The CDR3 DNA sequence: TGTGCCAGCAGTTTAGTCGGCGGCAGAGCCTACGAGCAGTACTTC.

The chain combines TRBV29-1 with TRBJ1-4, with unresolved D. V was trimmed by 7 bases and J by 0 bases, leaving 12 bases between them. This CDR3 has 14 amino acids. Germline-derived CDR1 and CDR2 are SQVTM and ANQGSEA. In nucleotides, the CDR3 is TGCAGCGCCCGGACGGGCACAACTAATGAAAAACTGTTTTTT. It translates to CSARTGTTNEKLFF.

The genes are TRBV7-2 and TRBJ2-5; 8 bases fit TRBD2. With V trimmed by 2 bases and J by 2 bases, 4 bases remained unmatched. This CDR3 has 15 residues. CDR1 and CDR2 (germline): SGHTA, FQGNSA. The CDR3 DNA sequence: TGTGCCAGCAGCTTAATAGCGGGGAGACAAGAGACCCAGTACTTC. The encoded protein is CASSLIAGRQETQYF.

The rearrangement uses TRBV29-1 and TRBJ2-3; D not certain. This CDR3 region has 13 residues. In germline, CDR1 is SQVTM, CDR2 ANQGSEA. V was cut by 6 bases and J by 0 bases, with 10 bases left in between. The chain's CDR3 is CSVARASTDTQYF. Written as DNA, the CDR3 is TGCAGCGTGGCCCGTGCTAGCACAGATACGCAGTATTTT.

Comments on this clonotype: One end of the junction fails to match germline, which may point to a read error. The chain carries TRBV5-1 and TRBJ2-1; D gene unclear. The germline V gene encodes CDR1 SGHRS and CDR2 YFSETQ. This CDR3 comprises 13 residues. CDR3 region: CASSDVPYNEQFF. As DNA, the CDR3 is TGTGCCAGCAGCGACGTCCCTTACAATGAGCAGTTCTTC.

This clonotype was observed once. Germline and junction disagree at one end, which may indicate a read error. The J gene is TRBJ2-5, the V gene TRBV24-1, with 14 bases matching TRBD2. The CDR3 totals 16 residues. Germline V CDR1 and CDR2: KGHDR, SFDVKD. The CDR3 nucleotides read TGTGCCATCAGTGATCGACTAGCGGGAGGGCCGGAGACCCAGTACTTC. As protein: CAISDRLAGGPETQYF.

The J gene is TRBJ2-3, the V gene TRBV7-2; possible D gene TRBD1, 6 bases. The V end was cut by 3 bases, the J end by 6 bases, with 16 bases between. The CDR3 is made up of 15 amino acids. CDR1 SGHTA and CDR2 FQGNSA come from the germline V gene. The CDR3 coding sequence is TGTGCCAGCAGCTTTAGACCAACAGGGACGGATACGCAGTATTTT. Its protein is CASSFRPTGTDTQYF.

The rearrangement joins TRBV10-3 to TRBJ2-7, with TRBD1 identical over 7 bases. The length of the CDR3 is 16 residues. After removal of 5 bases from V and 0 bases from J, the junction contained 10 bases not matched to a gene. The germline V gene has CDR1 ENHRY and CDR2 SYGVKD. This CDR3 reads CAISRIRGPDSYEQYF. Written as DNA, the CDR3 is TGTGCCATCAGTCGCATTAGGGGGCCCGACTCCTACGAGCAGTACTTC.

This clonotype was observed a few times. CDR3: CASSDAGLMNTEAFF. The CDR3 coding sequence is TGTGCCAGCAGTGACGCAGGTCTGATGAACACTGAAGCTTTCTTT. The chain carries TRBV6-1 and TRBJ1-1; D gene unclear. The CDR3 runs to 15 residues. Germline V lookup: CDR1 MNHNS, CDR2 SASEGT. Deletions cut 3 bases from V and 0 bases from J, with 11 bases between.

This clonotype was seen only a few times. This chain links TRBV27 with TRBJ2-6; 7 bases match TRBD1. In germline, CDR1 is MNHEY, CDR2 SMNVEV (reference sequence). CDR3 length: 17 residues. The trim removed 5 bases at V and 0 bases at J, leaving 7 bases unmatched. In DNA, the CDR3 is TGTGCCAGCAGTCCCCTGACAGGGAACTCTGGGGCCAACGTCCTGACTTTC. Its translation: CASSPLTGNSGANVLTF.

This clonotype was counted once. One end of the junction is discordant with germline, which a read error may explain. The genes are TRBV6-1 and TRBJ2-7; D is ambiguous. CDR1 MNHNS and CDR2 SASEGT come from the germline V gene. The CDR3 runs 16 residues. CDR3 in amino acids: CASGEVMSLLTYEQYF. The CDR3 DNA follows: TGTGCCAGCGGTGAAGTCATGTCGCTTCTAACCTACGAGCAGTACTTC.

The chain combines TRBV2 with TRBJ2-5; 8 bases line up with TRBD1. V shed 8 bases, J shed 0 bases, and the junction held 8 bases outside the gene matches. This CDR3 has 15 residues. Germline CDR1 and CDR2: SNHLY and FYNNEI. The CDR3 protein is CASDRRTGYQETQYF. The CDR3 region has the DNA TGTGCCAGCGATCGCCGGACAGGGTACCAAGAGACCCAGTACTTC. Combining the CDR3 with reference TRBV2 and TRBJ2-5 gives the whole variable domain EPEVTQTPSHQVTQMGQEVILRCVPISNHLYFYWYRQILGQKVEFLVSFYNNEISEKSEIFDDQFSVERPDGSNFTLKIRSTKLEDSAMYFCASDRRTGYQETQYFGPGTRLLVL.

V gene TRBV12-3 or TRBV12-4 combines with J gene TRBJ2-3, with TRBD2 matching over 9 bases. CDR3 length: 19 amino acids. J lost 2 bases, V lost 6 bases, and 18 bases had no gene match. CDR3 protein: CASRGNPGLAGIYTDTQYF. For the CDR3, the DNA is TGTGCCAGCAGGGGGAATCCGGGTCTAGCGGGGATTTACACAGATACGCAGTATTTT.

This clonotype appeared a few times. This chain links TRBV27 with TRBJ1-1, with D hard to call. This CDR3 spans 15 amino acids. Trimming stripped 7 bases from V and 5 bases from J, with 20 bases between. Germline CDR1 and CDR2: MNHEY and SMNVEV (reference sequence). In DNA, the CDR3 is TGTGCCAGCATTCAATCTTCGGGTAATCCGACTGAAGCTTTCTTT. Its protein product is CASIQSSGNPTEAFF.

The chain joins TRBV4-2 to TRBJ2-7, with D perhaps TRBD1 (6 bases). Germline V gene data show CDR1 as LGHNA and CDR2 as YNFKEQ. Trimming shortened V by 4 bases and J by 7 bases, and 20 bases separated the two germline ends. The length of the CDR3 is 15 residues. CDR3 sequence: CASSLDSGTRREQYF. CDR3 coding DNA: TGTGCCAGCAGCCTCGATTCCGGGACACGACGGGAGCAGTACTTC.

The DNA of the CDR3 is TGTGCCAGCAAAGAGTACCAGGCCACTGAAGCTTTCTTT. Translated, it gives CASKEYQATEAFF. The chain combines TRBV2 with TRBJ1-1, with D unresolved. Germline loops: CDR1 SNHLY, CDR2 FYNNEI. Trimming took 7 bases from V and 4 from J, leaving 13 bases between them. This CDR3 contains 13 residues.

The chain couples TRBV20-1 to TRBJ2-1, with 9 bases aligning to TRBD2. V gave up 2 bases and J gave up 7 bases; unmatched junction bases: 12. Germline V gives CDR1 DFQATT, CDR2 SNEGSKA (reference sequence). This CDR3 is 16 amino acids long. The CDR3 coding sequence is TGCAGTGCTAGACTTCCCGTAGCGGGAGTGGTGAATGAGCAGTTCTTC. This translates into CSARLPVAGVVNEQFF.

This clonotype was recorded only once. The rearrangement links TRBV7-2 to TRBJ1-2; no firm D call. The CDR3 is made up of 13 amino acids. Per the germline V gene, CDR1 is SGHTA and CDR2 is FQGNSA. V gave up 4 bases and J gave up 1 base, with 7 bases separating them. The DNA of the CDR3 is TGTGCCAGCAGCTCGGCCTTTAACTATGGCTACACCTTC. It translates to CASSSAFNYGYTF.

CDR3: CSARDRDRVHNEQFF. The CDR3 region has the DNA TGCAGTGCTAGAGATCGGGACAGGGTTCACAATGAGCAGTTCTTC. The rearrangement joins TRBV20-1 to TRBJ2-1, with 9 positions matching TRBD1. J lost 5 bases, V lost 0 bases, and 5 bases had no gene match. The V gene's germline CDR1 is DFQATT and CDR2 SNEGSKA (reference sequence). This CDR3 spans 15 amino acids.